These 22 T cell receptor beta chains originate from one sample sequenced in a study of blood T cell repertoires in COVID-19. Assay: immunoSEQ multiplex PCR; the TCRdb copy retains only in-frame clones and omits some. This table has some 120,000 clones, 80% appearing once. Sequencing was carried out using peripheral blood. All receptors derive from an older man with acute or convalescent COVID-19.

This rearrangement joins TRBV7-8 to TRBJ2-5, with 10 positions matching TRBD2. The V and J ends lost 1 base and 4 bases, in that order; junction bases with no gene match: 9. Germline V gene lookup returns CDR1 SGHVS and CDR2 FQNEAQ. This CDR3 comprises 17 residues. The CDR3: CASSLGYSSGGRETQYF. For the CDR3, the DNA is TGTGCCAGCAGCTTAGGGTACTCTAGCGGGGGAAGAGAGACCCAGTACTTC. Based on the CDR3 plus reference TRBV7-8 and TRBJ2-5, the full variable domain is GAGVSQSPRYKVAKRGQDVALRCDPISGHVSLFWYQQALGQGPEFLTYFQNEAQLDKSGLPSDRFFAERPEGSVSTLKIQRTQQEDSAVYLCASSLGYSSGGRETQYFGPGTRLLVL.

This chain links TRBV11-3 with TRBJ2-7; TRBD1 might be the D (6 bases). Trimming cost V 4 bases and J 8 bases, with 15 bases left between them. Germline CDR1 is SGHNT and CDR2 is YENEEA. CDR3 length: 13 amino acids. Here the CDR3 reads CASSSHSGTQQYF. The DNA for the CDR3 is TGTGCCAGCAGCTCCCACTCGGGGACACAGCAGTACTTC.

The chain recombines TRBV3-1 (or the pseudogene TRBV3-2) with TRBJ1-1, with 9 positions matching TRBD1. CDR3 length: 19 residues. V lost 4 bases, J lost 0 bases, and 15 bases stayed unmatched. Per the germline V gene, CDR1 is LGHDT and CDR2 is YNNKEL (reference sequence). The CDR3 reads CASSRVQLQGARVNTEAFF. CDR3 bases: TGTGCCAGCAGCCGAGTACAGTTACAGGGGGCTAGGGTGAACACTGAAGCTTTCTTT.

The chain is built from TRBV6-5 and TRBJ1-1, with 7 nucleotides matching TRBD1. Germline CDR1 and CDR2: MNHEY and SVGAGI. With V trimmed by 5 bases and J by 4 bases, 7 bases remained unmatched. The CDR3 has 14 residues. The CDR3 DNA sequence: TGTGCCAGCAGTCTCGACCCAGGGGGCACTGAAGCTTTCTTT. The encoded protein is CASSLDPGGTEAFF.

The V and J genes are TRBV28 and TRBJ2-1; possible D gene TRBD1, 6 bases. CDR3 length equals 16 residues. Germline loops: CDR1 MDHEN, CDR2 SYDVKM. V shed 7 bases and J shed 0 bases, with 16 bases lying between them. CDR3 region: CASIGIGQNSYNEQFF. The CDR3 nucleotides are TGTGCCAGCATAGGGATAGGACAGAACTCCTACAATGAGCAGTTCTTC. Full variable domain (missing parts from reference TRBV28 and TRBJ2-1): DVKVTQSSRYLVKRTGEKVFLECVQDMDHENMFWYRQDPGLGLRLIYFSYDVKMKEKGDIPEGYSVSREKKERFSLILESASTNQTSMYLCASIGIGQNSYNEQFFGPGTRLTVL.

The V and J genes are TRBV2 and TRBJ2-2; 10 bases align to TRBD1. Germline CDR1 SNHLY, CDR2 FYNNEI. V lost 3 bases and J lost 6; bases outside the gene matches: 10. The CDR3 has 17 amino acids. The CDR3 here is CASSDAIGTGEPGELFF. Written as DNA, the CDR3 is TGTGCCAGCAGTGACGCCATAGGGACAGGGGAACCCGGGGAGCTGTTTTTT.

This clone has a handful of counts. The genes are TRBV18 and TRBJ2-3; D is perhaps TRBD2 (6 bases). Deletions cut 3 bases from V and 4 bases from J, with 17 bases between. CDR3 length equals 16 residues. Germline loops: CDR1 KGHSH, CDR2 LQKENI. The CDR3 coding sequence is TGTGCCAGCTCACCCCTACCTGGGGGGATCGCAGATACGCAGTATTTT. This translates into CASSPLPGGIADTQYF.

This chain links TRBV5-1 with TRBJ2-1; the match to TRBD2 covers 7 bases. Germline CDR1 and CDR2: SGHRS and YFSETQ. V shed 2 bases, J shed 6 bases, and the junction held 5 bases outside the gene matches. The CDR3 is made up of 14 amino acids. The CDR3 reads CASSLGGGFNEQFF. The CDR3 DNA follows: TGCGCCAGCAGCTTAGGCGGGGGATTCAATGAGCAGTTCTTC.

This rearrangement joins TRBV27 to TRBJ2-6; TRBD2 might be the D (6 bases). Germline values: CDR1 MNHEY, CDR2 SMNVEV (reference sequence). V was cut by 4 bases and J by 2 bases, with 6 bases left in between. This CDR3 region has 14 residues. The CDR3 sequence is CASSWRAGANVLTF. The CDR3 DNA sequence: TGTGCCAGCAGTTGGAGGGCTGGGGCCAACGTCCTGACTTTC. The full variable domain, its missing parts supplied by reference TRBV27 and TRBJ2-6, is EAQVTQNPRYLITVTGKKLTVTCSQNMNHEYMSWYRQDPGLGLRQIYYSMNVEVTDKGDVPEGYKVSRKEKRNFPLILESPSPNQTSLYFCASSWRAGANVLTFGAGSRLTVL.

The chain is built from TRBV14 and TRBJ2-5, with 7 bases lining up with TRBD1. Germline assignment: CDR1 SGHDN and CDR2 FVKESK. J gave up 2 bases and V 0 bases, and 3 bases lay outside the gene matches. This CDR3 region has 15 residues. DNA for the CDR3: TGTGCCAGCAGCCAAGATATCAGGGGGCAAGAGACCCAGTACTTC. This sequence encodes CASSQDIRGQETQYF.

V and J are TRBV19 and TRBJ2-7; TRBD1 aligns across 8 bases. The V gene end was trimmed by 4 bases and the J gene end by 0 bases; junction bases not matched to a gene: 5. The CDR3 runs to 15 residues. The germline V gene has CDR1 LNHDA and CDR2 SQIVND (reference sequence). The CDR3 protein is CASSKGQAFSYEQYF. DNA for the CDR3: TGTGCCAGTAGTAAGGGACAGGCCTTCTCCTACGAGCAGTACTTC.

The J gene is TRBJ2-2, the V gene TRBV18, with 7 bases matching TRBD1. In germline, CDR1 is KGHSH, CDR2 LQKENI. V lost 3 bases and J lost 2; bases outside the gene matches: 6. The CDR3 runs 16 residues. CDR3 sequence reads: CASSPLRTGNTGELFF. The CDR3, as DNA: TGTGCCAGCTCACCCCTGAGGACAGGCAACACCGGGGAGCTGTTTTTT.

This rearrangement joins TRBV27 to TRBJ1-2; D unclear. The CDR3 loop spans 14 amino acids. CDR1 is MNHEY, CDR2 SMNVEV, per germline (reference sequence). The germline V and J ends were trimmed by 6 bases and 2 bases, with 13 bases remaining between them. The CDR3 region is CASRGLITNYGYTF. Here the CDR3 DNA reads TGTGCCAGCAGGGGCCTGATTACCAACTATGGCTACACCTTC.

The chain links TRBV4-2 to TRBJ1-2, with 8 positions matching TRBD1. The CDR3 sequence is 16 residues long. The trim removed 0 bases at V and 7 bases at J, leaving 10 bases unmatched. CDR1 is LGHNA and CDR2 is YNFKEQ in the germline V gene. CDR3 sequence: CASSQDPRTGFGGYTF. The DNA for the CDR3 is TGTGCCAGCAGCCAAGACCCCCGGACAGGGTTCGGTGGCTACACCTTC.

The V call is TRBV15, the J call TRBJ1-4, with a weak D call TRBD1 (5 bases). Germline V gene sequence: CDR1 LNHNV, CDR2 YYDKDF (reference sequence). Trimming took off 0 bases at V and 8 bases at J, with 13 bases between the two ends. The CDR3 extends over 15 amino acids. CDR3 residues: CATSRDGTQGEKLFF. Here the CDR3 DNA reads TGTGCCACCAGCAGAGACGGGACTCAAGGCGAAAAACTGTTTTTT.

The chain is built from TRBV4-2 and TRBJ1-2, with D uncertain. V shed 3 bases and J shed 7 bases, with 21 bases lying between them. Germline values: CDR1 LGHNA, CDR2 YNFKEQ. The CDR3 totals 16 residues. CDR3 nucleotides: TGTGCCAGCAGCCAGACCAACGGACCTCAAGCGGGTGGCTACACCTTC. Protein product: CASSQTNGPQAGGYTF.

The V gene is TRBV10-3, the J gene TRBJ1-1, with 7 bases fitting TRBD1. Losses at the gene ends were 3 bases for V and 0 bases for J; bases not matched to a gene: 7. Germline V gene sequence: CDR1 ENHRY, CDR2 SYGVKD. CDR3 size: 16 residues. CDR3 sequence reads: CAISELQTGMNTEAFF. CDR3 coding DNA: TGTGCCATCAGTGAACTACAGACAGGGATGAACACTGAAGCTTTCTTT.

The DNA for the CDR3 is TGTGCCAGCAGTTTGCGAGAAACTAGCAATCAGCCCCAGCATTTT. It is translated as CASSLRETSNQPQHF. This rearrangement joins TRBV27 to TRBJ1-5, with no clear D. The V end lost 3 bases, the J end lost 0 bases, and 9 bases lay between the germline ends. The CDR3 runs 15 residues. Germline CDR1 reads MNHEY; CDR2 reads SMNVEV (reference sequence).

The chain is built from TRBV6-1 and TRBJ2-7; 7 nucleotides agree with TRBD1. Germline values: CDR1 MNHNS, CDR2 SASEGT. V gave up 2 bases and J gave up 6 bases; unmatched junction bases: 10. This CDR3 has 15 residues. The CDR3 DNA follows: TGTGCCAGCAGTGAACTGACAGGGAAAGGGGCCGAGCAGTACTTC. Translating gives CASSELTGKGAEQYF.

This chain's CDR3 is CASSATGIYGYTF. CDR3 DNA sequence: TGTGCCAGCAGCGCCACAGGCATCTATGGCTACACCTTC. V gene TRBV9 combines with J gene TRBJ1-2, with TRBD1 as a possible D gene (5 bases). In germline, CDR1 is SGDLS, CDR2 YYNGEE. This CDR3 has 13 amino acids. V was clipped by 3 bases and J by 4 bases, with 10 bases between them.

The chain uses TRBV19 and TRBJ1-5; D is ambiguous. V was cut by 4 bases and J by 6 bases, with 16 bases left in between. Germline-derived CDR1 and CDR2 are LNHDA and SQIVND (reference sequence). There are 15 residues in the CDR3. The CDR3 reads CASSSWRRSGQPQHF. The DNA of the CDR3 is TGTGCCAGTAGTAGTTGGCGAAGGTCAGGTCAGCCCCAGCATTTT.

The chain joins TRBV18 to TRBJ1-1; 10 bases map to TRBD1. The germline V gene encodes CDR1 KGHSH and CDR2 LQKENI. V was clipped by 5 bases and J by 5 bases; unmatched bases: 20. This CDR3 is 19 amino acids long. CDR3 region: CASSSVKTGQGGIGTEAFF. The CDR3 nucleotides are TGTGCCAGCTCATCAGTCAAAACCGGACAGGGGGGAATAGGTACTGAAGCTTTCTTT.